These 14 T cell receptor beta chains were all obtained from the same sample, sequenced in a study of cytomegalovirus exposure and HLA in healthy donors. Both 60 Vbeta primers and 13 Jbeta primers went into the PCR. The repertoire was sequenced with immunoSEQ multiplex PCR; TCRdb's copy has only in-frame clones and lacks some. The sample holds under 200,000 clones, roughly 74% seen once. The material sequenced was PBMCs. These receptor sequences come from a woman in her 30s in good health and CMV-seropositive.

This chain connects TRBV6-4 to TRBJ2-1; 8 bases agree with TRBD1. The CDR3 length is 14 residues. V lost 7 bases, J lost 10 bases, and 12 bases stayed unmatched. Germline V lookup: CDR1 MRHNA, CDR2 SNTAGT. The CDR3 DNA is TGTGCCAGCACATCCGGGACAGGATTGGTGGAGCAGTTCTTC. It is translated as CASTSGTGLVEQFF.

On this clone: Its ends do not fully match the called genes, so a read error is possible. The same CDR3 arises from other DNA sequences in this sample as well. V and J are TRBV5-6 and TRBJ1-2; D may be TRBD1 (6 bases). This CDR3 has 13 residues. Germline V gives CDR1 SGHDT, CDR2 YYEEEE. The chain's CDR3 is CASSRQALYGYTF. CDR3 sequence (DNA): TGTGCCAGCAGCCGACAGGCCCTCTATGGCTACACTTTC.

The rearrangement joins TRBV28 to TRBJ2-7; 8 bases agree with TRBD1. Germline CDR1 is MDHEN and CDR2 is SYDVKM. Trimming cost V 1 base and J 3 bases; bases outside gene matches: 14. This CDR3 region has 18 residues. For the CDR3, the DNA is TGTGCCAGCAGTTTATTCAGCCCTGTCCAGGGGGCGTTCTACGAGCAGTACTTC. Amino acids: CASSLFSPVQGAFYEQYF.

This clone was observed a single time. The J gene is TRBJ2-5, the V gene TRBV10-1, with D perhaps matching TRBD1 (6 bases). Germline V gives CDR1 WNHNN, CDR2 SYGVQD (reference sequence). The CDR3 sequence is 14 residues long. Trimming stripped 5 bases from V and 5 bases from J, with 15 bases between. In nucleotides, the CDR3 is TGCGCCAGCAGTTCGGACAGACCCGGGGAGACCCAGTACTTC. This codes for CASSSDRPGETQYF.

The V call is TRBV30, the J call TRBJ2-7, with 7 bases lining up with TRBD1. The CDR3 runs 15 residues. Germline trimming cut 1 base from V and 4 bases from J; bases unmatched to any gene: 10. CDR1 is GTSNPN and CDR2 is SVGIG in the germline V gene (reference sequence). The CDR3 DNA reads TGTGCCTGGAGTGGGGCCCACAGGGGCGAGTACGAGCAGTACTTC. Its translation is CAWSGAHRGEYEQYF.

This clone was found a few times. CDR3 sequence (DNA): TGTGCCAGCAGCCGCGGCACTGAAGCTTTCTTT. Encoded protein: CASSRGTEAFF. The chain has TRBV6-6 and TRBJ1-1; unclear D gene. The V gene lost 6 bases and the J gene lost 4 bases, with 6 bases spanning the gap. Looked up from germline, CDR1 is MNHNY and CDR2 is SVGAGI (reference sequence). The CDR3 totals 11 residues.

The chain has TRBV5-4 and TRBJ2-1; 13 positions match TRBD2. Germline V gives CDR1 SGHNT, CDR2 YYREEE (reference sequence). The CDR3 consists of 14 residues. J gave up 10 bases and V 5 bases, and 6 bases lay outside the gene matches. CDR3 loop: CASRTRTSGGEQFF. The CDR3 DNA follows: TGTGCCAGCAGAACCAGGACTAGCGGGGGCGAGCAGTTCTTC.

V is TRBV4-1 and J is TRBJ2-5; TRBD2 matches at 8 bases. The trim removed 2 bases at V and 4 bases at J, leaving 9 bases unmatched. Germline V gene sequence: CDR1 MGHRA, CDR2 YSYEKL. The CDR3 covers 16 residues. The CDR3 protein is CASSQNLRGGIETQYF. DNA for the CDR3: TGCGCCAGCAGCCAAAACCTTCGGGGGGGCATAGAGACCCAGTACTTC.

The table lists this clone with a few counts. This chain links TRBV6-5 with TRBJ1-2, with D tentatively TRBD1 (5 bases). Germline V lookup: CDR1 MNHEY, CDR2 SVGAGI. The CDR3 sequence is 13 residues long. V was pared by 7 bases and J by 1 base, with 10 bases between. The CDR3 DNA reads as TGTGCCAGCACCAAGACAGTTAACTATGGCTACACCTTC. As protein: CASTKTVNYGYTF.

The chain joins TRBV28 to TRBJ2-1; 12 nucleotides agree with TRBD1. Germline trimming cut 7 bases from V and 8 bases from J; bases unmatched to any gene: 9. The CDR3 runs to 15 residues. CDR1 is MDHEN, CDR2 SYDVKM, per germline. CDR3 amino acids: CASIPGGQGAHEQFF. The CDR3 nucleotides are TGTGCCAGCATCCCCGGGGGACAGGGGGCGCATGAGCAGTTCTTC.

The rearrangement joins TRBV7-9 to TRBJ2-7, with D possibly matching TRBD2 (5 bases). Per germline, CDR1 SEHNR and CDR2 FQNEAQ (reference sequence). V was trimmed by 2 bases and J by 1 base, leaving 9 bases between them. CDR3 length equals 14 residues. The CDR3 sequence is CASSLSPGSYEQYF. The DNA of the CDR3 is TGTGCCAGCAGCTTATCCCCGGGATCCTACGAGCAGTACTTC.

The chain joins TRBV27 to TRBJ2-1; 10 positions match TRBD1. Germline CDR1 reads MNHEY; CDR2 reads SMNVEV (reference sequence). The CDR3 extends over 18 amino acids. Trimming took 6 bases from V and 7 from J; bases not matched to a gene: 18. CDR3 bases: TGTGCCAGCAGCCTCCGGGACAGGGGTTACGTTAGGACGAATGAGCAGTTCTTC. As protein: CASSLRDRGYVRTNEQFF.

This sequence joins TRBV30 and TRBJ2-5, with 8 positions matching TRBD2. The J segment lost 7 bases and the V segment lost 3 bases, leaving 7 bases of the junction unmatched. CDR1 is GTSNPN and CDR2 is SVGIG in the germline V gene (reference sequence). CDR3 size: 13 residues. The CDR3, as DNA: TGTGCCTGGAGAGATCGGGGGGGGGCGACCCAGTACTTC. Protein product: CAWRDRGGATQYF.

V gene TRBV7-4 combines with J gene TRBJ2-7; 8 bases fit TRBD2. There are 18 residues in the CDR3. The germline CDR1 and CDR2 sequences are SGHVT and SQSDAQ. V was pared by 1 base and J by 2 bases, with 13 bases of the junction left unmatched. CDR3 DNA sequence: TGTGCCAGCAGCTTAGAGGGGGGCACTGCGGGGGGCGCCTACGAGCAGTACTTC. This translates into CASSLEGGTAGGAYEQYF.